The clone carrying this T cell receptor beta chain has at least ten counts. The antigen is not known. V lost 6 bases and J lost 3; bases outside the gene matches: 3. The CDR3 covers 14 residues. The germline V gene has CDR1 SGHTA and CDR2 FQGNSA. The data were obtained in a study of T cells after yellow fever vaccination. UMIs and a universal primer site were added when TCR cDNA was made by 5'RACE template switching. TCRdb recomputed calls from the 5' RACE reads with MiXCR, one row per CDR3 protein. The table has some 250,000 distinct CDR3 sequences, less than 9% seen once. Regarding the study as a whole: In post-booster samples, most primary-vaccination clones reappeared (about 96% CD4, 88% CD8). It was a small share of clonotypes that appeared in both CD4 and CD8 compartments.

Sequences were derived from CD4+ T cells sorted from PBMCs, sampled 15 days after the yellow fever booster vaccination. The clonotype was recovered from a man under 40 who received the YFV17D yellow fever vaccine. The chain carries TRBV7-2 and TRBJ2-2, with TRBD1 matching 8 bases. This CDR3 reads CASSGQGYTGELFF. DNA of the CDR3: TGTGCCAGCAGTGGACAGGGCTACACCGGGGAGCTGTTTTTT.